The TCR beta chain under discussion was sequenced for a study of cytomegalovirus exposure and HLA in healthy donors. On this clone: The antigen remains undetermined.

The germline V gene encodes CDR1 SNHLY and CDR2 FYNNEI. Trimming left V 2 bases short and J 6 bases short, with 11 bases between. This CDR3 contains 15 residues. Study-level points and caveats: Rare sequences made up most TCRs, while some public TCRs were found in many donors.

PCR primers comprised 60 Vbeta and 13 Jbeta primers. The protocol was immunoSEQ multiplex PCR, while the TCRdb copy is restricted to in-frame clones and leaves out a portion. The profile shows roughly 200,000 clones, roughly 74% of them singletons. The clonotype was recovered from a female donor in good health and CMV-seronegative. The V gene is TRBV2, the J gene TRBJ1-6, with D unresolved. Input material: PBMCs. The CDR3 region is CASSERSRLNSPLHF. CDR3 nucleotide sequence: TGTGCCAGCAGTGAACGGTCCCGCCTTAATTCACCCCTCCACTTT.